The 2 T cell receptor beta chains below come from one sample, sequenced in a study of radiotherapy plus CTLA-4 blockade in lung cancer. Using immunoSEQ multiplex PCR, the repertoire was profiled, and TCRdb retains in-frame clones only, with some absent. The data show some 110,000 clones, with 80% to 90% seen just once and 5.5% to 7% held by the top ten. Source: peripheral blood, taken from a patient treated with radiotherapy plus ipilimumab. The receptors derive from a human donor with non-small cell lung cancer that progressed on radiotherapy plus ipilimumab.

This clone was detected only once. The V call is TRBV2, the J call TRBJ2-3; D tentatively fits TRBD1 or TRBD2 (5 bases each). There are 14 residues in the CDR3. Germline V CDR1 and CDR2: SNHLY, FYNNEI. V lost 6 bases and J 0 bases, leaving 10 bases between the germline ends. CDR3 nucleotides: TGTGCCAGCAGGGGACGGTTTAGCACAGATACGCAGTATTTT. Residues: CASRGRFSTDTQYF.

The chain combines TRBV5-1 with TRBJ2-2; D possibly corresponds to TRBD2 (7 bases). With 4 bases removed from V and 3 bases from J, the gap between germline ends came to 19 bases. Germline lookup yields CDR1 SGHRS and CDR2 YFSETQ. CDR3 length: 17 residues. The CDR3 sequence is CASSRTPGGAYTGELFF. In DNA, the CDR3 is TGCGCCAGCAGCCGGACACCTGGGGGGGCATACACCGGGGAGCTGTTTTTT.